Listed below are T cell receptor beta chains from one sample, sequenced in a study of T cell responses to AZD1222 COVID-19 vaccine. Data came from immunoSEQ multiplex PCR; TCRdb stores just in-frame clones and leaves some out. Found here are about 120,000 clones, approximately 85% of them singletons; the top ten hold about 8.6%. The input for sequencing was peripheral blood, taken on day 0 of AZD1222 vaccination. The receptors were sampled from an adult in good health. CDR3s include the opening cysteine and the closing phenylalanine or tryptophan. A D gene is named only where the DNA matches it firmly. Clone size appears in some rows only: once, few, many, or a class for an expanded clone.

d_call,j_call,v_call,clone_size,cdr3_aa,cdr3_nt
TRBD2,TRBJ2-1,TRBV5-4,NA,CASSLAGVGNEQFF,TGTGCCAGCAGCTTAGCGGGAGTCGGAAATGAGCAGTTCTTC
NA,TRBJ1-3,TRBV6-5,NA,CASSYGGGRGNTIYF,TGTGCCAGCAGTTACGGAGGAGGGAGAGGAAACACCATATATTTT
NA,TRBJ2-3,TRBV29-1,NA,CSVDDRRITDTQYF,TGCAGCGTTGACGACAGGAGAATAACAGATACGCAGTATTTT
NA,TRBJ2-6,TRBV19,NA,CARGGGRVNVLTF,TGTGCCAGGGGGGGTGGCCGGGTCAACGTCCTGACTTTC
TRBD2,TRBJ2-1,TRBV12-3/TRBV12-4,NA,CASGTSGTNEQFF,TGTGCCAGCGGGACTAGCGGAACCAATGAGCAGTTCTTC
NA,TRBJ1-5,TRBV6-5,NA,CASIRVGNQPQHF,TGTGCCAGCATCAGGGTTGGCAATCAGCCCCAGCATTTT
NA,TRBJ1-2,TRBV7-9,NA,CASSQGAGNYGYTF,TGTGCCAGCAGCCAAGGCGCCGGTAACTATGGCTACACCTTC
TRBD1,TRBJ2-3,TRBV19,NA,CASSTGTGGGDTQYF,TGTGCCAGTAGTACCGGGACAGGGGGAGGTGATACGCAGTATTTT
TRBD2,TRBJ2-1,TRBV7-2,NA,CASSPLTGTSGRDEQFF,TGTGCCAGCAGTCCCTTGACCGGGACTAGCGGGAGAGATGAGCAGTTCTTC
NA,TRBJ2-7,TRBV7-2,NA,CASTPGRSGNEQYF,TGTGCCAGCACCCCCGGGAGAAGTGGAAACGAGCAGTACTTC
NA,TRBJ1-5,TRBV19,NA,CASSLNYRENQPQHF,TGTGCCAGTAGTTTAAACTACAGGGAAAATCAGCCCCAGCATTTT
TRBD1,TRBJ2-1,TRBV6-5,NA,CASSHAGGLNEQFF,TGTGCCAGCAGTCATGCAGGGGGATTGAATGAGCAGTTCTTC
TRBD1,TRBJ2-3,TRBV11-3,NA,CASSGGQGAADTQYF,TGTGCCAGCAGCGGGGGACAGGGGGCTGCAGATACGCAGTATTTT
NA,TRBJ1-3,TRBV5-1,NA,CASRQERDTIYF,TGCGCCAGCAGACAGGAACGGGACACCATATATTTT
NA,TRBJ1-1,TRBV7-2,NA,CASSLRAGTPMNTEAFF,TGTGCCAGCAGCTTAAGGGCCGGGACACCCATGAACACTGAAGCTTTCTTT
NA,TRBJ1-5,TRBV30,NA,CAWSVPGALSNQPQHF,TGTGCCTGGAGTGTACCTGGGGCCCTTAGCAATCAGCCCCAGCATTTT
NA,TRBJ2-3,TRBV7-8,once,CASSLVGGQSIDTQYF,TGTGCCAGCAGCTTAGTCGGGGGCCAATCGATAGATACGCAGTATTTT
NA,TRBJ1-5,TRBV5-4,NA,CASSLDEDQPQHF,TGTGCCAGCAGCTTGGACGAGGATCAGCCCCAGCATTTT
NA,TRBJ1-5,TRBV6-2/TRBV6-3,NA,CASSLNYQPQHF,TGTGCCAGCAGCCTTAATTATCAGCCCCAGCATTTT
TRBD1,TRBJ1-6,TRBV28,NA,CASSFFPGQLNSPLHF,TGTGCCAGCAGTTTCTTTCCGGGACAGCTCAATTCACCCCTCCACTTT
TRBD2,TRBJ2-3,TRBV7-9,NA,CASSPPGGLAGGADTQYF,TGTGCCAGCAGCCCCCCAGGGGGTCTAGCGGGGGGCGCAGATACGCAGTATTTT
TRBD1,TRBJ2-5,TRBV19,NA,CASSGGRETQYF,TGTGCCAGTTCAGGGGGCAGGGAGACCCAGTACTTC
TRBD2,TRBJ2-1,TRBV27,NA,CASRAGNSYNEQFF,TGTGCCAGCAGAGCGGGGAACTCCTACAATGAGCAGTTCTTC
TRBD2,TRBJ2-5,TRBV11-3,NA,CASSLAGGVQETQYF,TGTGCCAGCAGCTTAGCGGGAGGTGTTCAAGAGACCCAGTACTTC
NA,TRBJ1-2,TRBV4-1,NA,CASSQDPPLGRVEEGYTF,TGCGCCAGCAGCCAAGATCCTCCGCTGGGCAGGGTAGAGGAGGGCTACACCTTC
NA,TRBJ1-4,TRBV28,NA,CATLTGGMGEKLFF,TGTGCCACCCTCACGGGGGGAATGGGTGAAAAACTGTTTTTT